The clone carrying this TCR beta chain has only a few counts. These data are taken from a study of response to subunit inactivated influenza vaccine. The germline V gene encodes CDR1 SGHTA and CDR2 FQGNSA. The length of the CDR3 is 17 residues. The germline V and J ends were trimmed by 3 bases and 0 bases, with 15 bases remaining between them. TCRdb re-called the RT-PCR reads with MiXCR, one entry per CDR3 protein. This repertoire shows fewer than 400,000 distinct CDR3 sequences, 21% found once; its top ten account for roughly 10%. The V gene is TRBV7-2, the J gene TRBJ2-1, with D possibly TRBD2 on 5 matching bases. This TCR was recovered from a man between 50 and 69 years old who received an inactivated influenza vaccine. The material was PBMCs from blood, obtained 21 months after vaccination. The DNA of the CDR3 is TGTGCCAGCAGCTTCAATTCAGCGGCGAGCTCCTACAATGAGCAGTTCTTC. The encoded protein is CASSFNSAASSYNEQFF.